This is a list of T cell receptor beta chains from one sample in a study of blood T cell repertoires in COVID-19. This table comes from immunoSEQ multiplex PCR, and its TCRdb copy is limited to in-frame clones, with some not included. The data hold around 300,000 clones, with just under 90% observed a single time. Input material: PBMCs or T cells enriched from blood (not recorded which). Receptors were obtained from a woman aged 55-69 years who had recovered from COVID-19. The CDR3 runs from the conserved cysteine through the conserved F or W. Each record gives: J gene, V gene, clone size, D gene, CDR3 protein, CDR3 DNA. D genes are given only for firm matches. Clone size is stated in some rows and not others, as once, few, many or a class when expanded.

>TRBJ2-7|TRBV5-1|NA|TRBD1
CASSWGTAQVYEQYF
TGCGCCAGCAGCTGGGGGACAGCCCAGGTTTACGAGCAGTACTTC
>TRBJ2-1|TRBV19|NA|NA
CASSHRTGSYNEQFF
TGTGCCAGTAGTCACCGAACCGGGAGCTACAATGAGCAGTTCTTC
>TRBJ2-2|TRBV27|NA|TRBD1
CASSSTGTGYLGELFF
TGTGCCAGCAGTTCCACCGGGACAGGGTATCTCGGGGAGCTGTTTTTT
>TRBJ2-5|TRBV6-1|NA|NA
CASTVGGPQETQYF
TGTGCCAGCACCGTCGGAGGACCCCAAGAGACCCAGTACTTC
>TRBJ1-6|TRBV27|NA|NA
CASQTSRGSYNSPLHF
TGTGCCAGCCAAACCTCCAGGGGCTCCTATAATTCACCCCTCCACTTT
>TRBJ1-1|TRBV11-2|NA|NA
CASSSWVRSAGDTEAFF
TGTGCCAGCAGCTCTTGGGTTCGGTCGGCAGGGGACACTGAAGCTTTCTTT
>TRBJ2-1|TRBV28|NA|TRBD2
CASRLILADYNEQFF
TGTGCCAGCAGGCTAATACTAGCGGATTACAATGAGCAGTTCTTC
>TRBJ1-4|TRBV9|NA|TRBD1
CASSYEGQGGEKLFF
TGTGCCAGCAGCTACGAGGGACAGGGTGGAGAAAAACTGTTTTTT
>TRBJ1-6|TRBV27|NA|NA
CASSRSYNSPLHF
TGTGCCAGCAGCCGCTCCTATAATTCACCCCTCCACTTT
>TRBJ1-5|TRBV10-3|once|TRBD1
CATEDRGAAQPQHF
TGTGCCACCGAGGACAGGGGGGCGGCTCAGCCCCAGCATTTT
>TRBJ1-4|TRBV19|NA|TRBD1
CASTQIRGPTEKLFF
TGTGCCAGTACCCAAATAAGGGGGCCAACGGAAAAACTGTTTTTT
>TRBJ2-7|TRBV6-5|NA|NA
CASRLSSYEQYF
TGTGCCAGCAGGCTTAGCTCCTACGAGCAGTACTTC
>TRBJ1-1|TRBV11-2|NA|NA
CASSPVGGRGGEAFF
TGTGCCAGCAGCCCAGTGGGGGGGAGAGGTGGTGAAGCTTTCTTT
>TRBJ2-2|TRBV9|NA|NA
CASSVSYGGSTGELFF
TGTGCCAGCAGCGTATCCTACGGGGGAAGCACCGGGGAGCTGTTTTTT
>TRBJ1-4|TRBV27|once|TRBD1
CASSLEGGLINEKLFF
TGTGCCAGCAGTCTGGAAGGGGGCCTTATTAATGAAAAACTGTTTTTT
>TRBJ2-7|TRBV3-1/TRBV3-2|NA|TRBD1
CASSSGQGAYEQYF
TGTGCCAGCAGCTCGGGACAGGGGGCCTACGAGCAGTACTTC
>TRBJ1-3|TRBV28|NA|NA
CASTLAPRATNTIYF
TGTGCCAGCACCCTGGCCCCCAGGGCGACAAACACCATATATTTT
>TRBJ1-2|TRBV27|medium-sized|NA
CASSLSGYGYTF
TGTGCCAGCAGTTTATCCGGGTATGGCTACACCTTC
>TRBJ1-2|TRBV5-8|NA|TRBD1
CASTEPGGINYGYTF
TGTGCCAGCACCGAGCCAGGGGGAATAAACTATGGCTACACCTTC
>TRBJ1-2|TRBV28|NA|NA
CASSLWWTEVYGYTF
TGTGCCAGCAGTTTATGGTGGACAGAAGTCTATGGCTACACCTTC
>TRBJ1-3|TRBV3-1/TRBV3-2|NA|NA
CASSQTGSGNTIYF
TGTGCCAGCAGCCAAACAGGGTCTGGAAACACCATATATTTT
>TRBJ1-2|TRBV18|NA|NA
CASSPPGEGMDGYTF
TGTGCCAGCTCACCACCGGGGGAGGGGATGGACGGCTACACCTTC
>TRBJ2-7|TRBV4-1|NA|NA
CASSPRPPGENSYEQYF
TGCGCCAGCAGCCCCCGCCCGCCCGGGGAAAACTCCTACGAGCAGTACTTC
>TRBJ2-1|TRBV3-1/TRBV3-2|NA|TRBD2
CASSLAGGYYNEQFF
TGTGCCAGCAGCCTAGCGGGGGGGTACTACAATGAGCAGTTCTTC
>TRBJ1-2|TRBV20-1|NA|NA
CSALSEGGYTF
TGCAGTGCTCTGTCCGAGGGTGGCTACACCTTC
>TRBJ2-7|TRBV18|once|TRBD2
CASSPGRHEQYF
TGTGCCAGCTCCCCCGGGAGGCACGAGCAGTACTTC
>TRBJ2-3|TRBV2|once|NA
CASSKTSRADTQYF
TGTGCCAGCAGTAAAACCTCCCGCGCAGATACGCAGTATTTT
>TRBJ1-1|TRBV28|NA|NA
CASSFVNTEAFF
TGTGCCAGCAGTTTCGTGAACACTGAAGCTTTCTTT
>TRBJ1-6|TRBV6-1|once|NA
CASSELLASVGSPLHF
TGTGCCAGCAGTGAACTGCTAGCGTCGGTCGGGTCACCCCTCCACTTT
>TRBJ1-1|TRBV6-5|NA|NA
CASSYSRGGDTEAFF
TGTGCCAGCAGTTACTCGAGAGGCGGCGACACTGAAGCTTTCTTT
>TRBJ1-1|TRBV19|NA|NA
CASSIADSEAFF
TGTGCCAGTAGTATAGCGGACAGTGAAGCTTTCTTT
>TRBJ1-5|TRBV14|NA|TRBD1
CASSRGGAGNQPQHF
TGTGCCAGCAGCCGAGGGGGCGCAGGCAATCAGCCCCAGCATTTT
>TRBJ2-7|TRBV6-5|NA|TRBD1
CATQRQGAPYEQYF
TGTGCCACCCAGAGACAGGGGGCCCCCTACGAGCAGTACTTC
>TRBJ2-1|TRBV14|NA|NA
CASSHIDSSYNEQFF
TGTGCCAGCAGCCATATAGATAGCTCCTACAATGAGCAGTTCTTC
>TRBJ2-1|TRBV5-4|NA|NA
CASSIDTHNEQFF
TGTGCCAGCAGCATCGACACCCACAATGAGCAGTTCTTC
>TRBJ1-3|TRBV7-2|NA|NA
CASSFFRGSGNTIYF
TGTGCCAGCAGCTTCTTCAGGGGCTCTGGAAACACCATATATTTT
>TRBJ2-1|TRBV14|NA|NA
CASSLFGVVEQFF
TGTGCCAGCAGCCTCTTCGGTGTTGTAGAGCAGTTCTTC
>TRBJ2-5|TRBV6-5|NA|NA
CASGEDVGPETQYF
TGTGCCAGCGGGGAGGACGTGGGGCCCGAGACCCAGTACTTC
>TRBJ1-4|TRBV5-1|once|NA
CASSSEGNTNEKLFF
TGCGCCAGCAGCTCCGAGGGTAATACTAATGAAAAACTGTTTTTT
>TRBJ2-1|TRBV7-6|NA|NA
CASGEALDFEQFF
TGTGCCAGCGGCGAAGCGTTAGACTTCGAGCAGTTCTTC
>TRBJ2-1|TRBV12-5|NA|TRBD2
CASALGGGVNEQFF
TGTGCTAGTGCCTTGGGGGGAGGGGTCAATGAGCAGTTCTTC
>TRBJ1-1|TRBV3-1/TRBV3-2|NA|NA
CASSQAGAGTEAFF
TGTGCCAGCAGCCAAGCAGGGGCCGGCACTGAAGCTTTCTTT
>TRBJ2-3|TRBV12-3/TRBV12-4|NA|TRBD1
CASSMRQGTQYF
TGTGCCAGCAGTATGAGACAGGGGACGCAGTATTTT
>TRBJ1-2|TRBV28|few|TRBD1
CASRPGQDNSGYTF
TGTGCCAGCAGACCAGGACAGGATAACTCTGGCTACACCTTC
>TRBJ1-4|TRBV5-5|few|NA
CASSLVGLGATNEKLFF
TGTGCCAGCAGCTTGGTTGGTTTAGGGGCTACTAATGAAAAACTGTTTTTT
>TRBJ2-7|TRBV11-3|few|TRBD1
CASSSDRSYEQYF
TGTGCCAGCAGCTCGGACAGGTCCTACGAGCAGTACTTC
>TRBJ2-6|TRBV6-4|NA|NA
CASSAGVTGANVLTF
TGTGCCAGCAGTGCCGGGGTAACGGGGGCCAACGTCCTGACTTTC
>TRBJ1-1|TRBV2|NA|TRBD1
CASSRDRNTEAFF
TGTGCCAGCAGCCGGGACAGGAACACTGAAGCTTTCTTT
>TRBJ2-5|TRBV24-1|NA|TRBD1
CATSDSTGSGETQYF
TGTGCCACCAGTGACTCGACAGGGAGTGGAGAGACCCAGTACTTC
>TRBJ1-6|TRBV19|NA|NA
CASSTLVGGRSNSPLHF
TGTGCCAGTAGTACCCTCGTCGGGGGGCGAAGTAATTCACCCCTCCACTTT
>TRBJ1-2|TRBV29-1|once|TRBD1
CSVSTGNEIYTF
TGCAGCGTTTCGACAGGGAATGAAATTTACACCTTC
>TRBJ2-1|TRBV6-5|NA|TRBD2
CATRLAGGRNEQFF
TGTGCCACTCGATTAGCGGGAGGTAGGAATGAGCAGTTCTTC